Listed here is a single T cell receptor (beta chain). The sample belongs to a study of T-cell reconstitution after alpha-beta-depleted transplantation in children. The length of the CDR3 is 13 residues. Germline CDR1 is MNHNS and CDR2 is SASEGT. V shed 7 bases and J shed 11 bases, with 20 bases lying between them. The library targeted TCRbeta and was prepared with unique molecular identifiers. TCRdb redid the calling of the PCR reads with MiXCR, one entry per CDR3 protein. The profile shows about 360,000 distinct CDR3 sequences, about an eighth of them singletons. Material: PBMCs, obtained from the stem cell graft. The sequence was collected from a human donor who donated a stem cell graft to a child with Fanconi anemia. The chain combines TRBV6-1 with TRBJ1-1; D not certain. CDR3 coding DNA: TGTGCCAGCATCACCCTGGCGCAGTCGAGGGCTTTCTTT. Residues: CASITLAQSRAFF.